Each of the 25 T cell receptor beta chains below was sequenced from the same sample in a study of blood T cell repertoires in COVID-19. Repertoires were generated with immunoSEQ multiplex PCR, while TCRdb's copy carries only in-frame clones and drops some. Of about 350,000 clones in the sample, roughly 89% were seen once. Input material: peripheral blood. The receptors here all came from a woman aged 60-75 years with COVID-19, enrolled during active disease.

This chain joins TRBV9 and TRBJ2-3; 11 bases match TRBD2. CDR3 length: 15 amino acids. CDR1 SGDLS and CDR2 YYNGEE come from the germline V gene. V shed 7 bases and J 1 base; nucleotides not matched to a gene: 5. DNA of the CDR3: TGTGCCAGCGCACTAGCGGGGGCCGGCACAGATACGCAGTATTTT. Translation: CASALAGAGTDTQYF.

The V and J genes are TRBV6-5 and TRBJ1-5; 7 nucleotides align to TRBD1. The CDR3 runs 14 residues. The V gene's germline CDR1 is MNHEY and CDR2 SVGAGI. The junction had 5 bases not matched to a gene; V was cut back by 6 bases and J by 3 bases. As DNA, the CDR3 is TGTGCCAGCAGACCGGACAGGAACAATCAGCCCCAGCATTTT. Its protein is CASRPDRNNQPQHF.

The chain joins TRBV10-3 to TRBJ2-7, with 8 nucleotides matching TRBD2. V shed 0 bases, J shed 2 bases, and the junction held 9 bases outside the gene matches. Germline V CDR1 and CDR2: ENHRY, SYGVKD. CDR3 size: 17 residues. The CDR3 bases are TGTGCCATCAGTGAGTCGTACCTAGCGGGTCGAGCCTACGAGCAGTACTTC. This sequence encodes CAISESYLAGRAYEQYF.

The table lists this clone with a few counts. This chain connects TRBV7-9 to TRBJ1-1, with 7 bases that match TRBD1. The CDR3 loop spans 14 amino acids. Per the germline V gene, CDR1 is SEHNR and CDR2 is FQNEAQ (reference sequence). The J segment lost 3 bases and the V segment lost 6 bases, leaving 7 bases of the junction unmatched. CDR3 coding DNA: TGTGCCAGCAGTATAGGGGGCGAGGACACTGAAGCTTTCTTT. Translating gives CASSIGGEDTEAFF.

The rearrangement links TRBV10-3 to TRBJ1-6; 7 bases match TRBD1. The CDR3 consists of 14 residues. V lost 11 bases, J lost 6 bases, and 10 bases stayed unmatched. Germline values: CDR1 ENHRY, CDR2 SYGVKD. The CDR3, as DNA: TGTGCCTCCGAGACGGACAGGAGTAATTCACCCCTCCACTTT. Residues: CASETDRSNSPLHF.

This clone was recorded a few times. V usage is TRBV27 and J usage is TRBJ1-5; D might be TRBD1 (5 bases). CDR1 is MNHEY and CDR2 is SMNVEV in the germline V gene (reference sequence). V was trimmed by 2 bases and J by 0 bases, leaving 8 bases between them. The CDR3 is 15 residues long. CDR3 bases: TGTGCCAGCAGTTTAGGGACTTATAGCAATCAGCCCCAGCATTTT. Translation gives CASSLGTYSNQPQHF.

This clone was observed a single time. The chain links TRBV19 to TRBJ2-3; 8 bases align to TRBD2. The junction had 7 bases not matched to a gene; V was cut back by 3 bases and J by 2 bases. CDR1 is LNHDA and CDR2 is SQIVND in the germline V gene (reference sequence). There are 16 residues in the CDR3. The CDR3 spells CASSITSGGITDTQYF. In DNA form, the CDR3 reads TGTGCCAGTAGTATTACCAGCGGGGGAATCACAGATACGCAGTATTTT.

This CDR3 reads CASGRRGGDSPLHF. The CDR3 DNA reads TGTGCCAGCGGCCGGAGGGGGGGGGATTCACCCCTCCACTTT. The chain combines TRBV28 with TRBJ1-6, with D perhaps TRBD1 (6 bases). From germline, CDR1 is MDHEN and CDR2 SYDVKM. Trimming removed 8 bases from V and 8 bases from J, with 16 bases in between. The CDR3 sequence is 14 residues long.

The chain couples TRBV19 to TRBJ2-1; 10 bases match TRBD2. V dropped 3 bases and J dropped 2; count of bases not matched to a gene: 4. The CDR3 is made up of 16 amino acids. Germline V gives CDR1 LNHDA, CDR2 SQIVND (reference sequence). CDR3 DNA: TGTGCCAGTAGTATGGCAGCGGGGGGGCCCTACAATGAGCAGTTCTTC. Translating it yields CASSMAAGGPYNEQFF.

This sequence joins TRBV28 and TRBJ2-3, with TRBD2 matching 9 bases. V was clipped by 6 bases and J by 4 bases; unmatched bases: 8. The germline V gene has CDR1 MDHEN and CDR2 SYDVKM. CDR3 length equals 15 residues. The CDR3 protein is CASSPPSGVADTQYF. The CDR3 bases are TGTGCCAGCAGCCCCCCTAGCGGGGTAGCAGATACGCAGTATTTT.

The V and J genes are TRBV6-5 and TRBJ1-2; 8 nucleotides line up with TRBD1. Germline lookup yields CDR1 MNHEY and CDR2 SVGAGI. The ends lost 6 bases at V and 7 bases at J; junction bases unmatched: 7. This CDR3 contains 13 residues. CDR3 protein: CASSPQGESGYTF. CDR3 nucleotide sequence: TGTGCCAGCAGCCCACAGGGGGAATCTGGCTACACCTTC.

The CDR3 region has the DNA TGTGCCAGCAGTTTACAGACAGCGAATCAGCCCCAGCATTTT. This sequence encodes CASSLQTANQPQHF. The chain links TRBV28 to TRBJ1-5; D may be TRBD1 (5 bases). In germline, CDR1 is MDHEN, CDR2 SYDVKM. The CDR3 covers 14 residues. The V end lost 2 bases, the J end lost 4 bases, and 9 bases lay between the germline ends.

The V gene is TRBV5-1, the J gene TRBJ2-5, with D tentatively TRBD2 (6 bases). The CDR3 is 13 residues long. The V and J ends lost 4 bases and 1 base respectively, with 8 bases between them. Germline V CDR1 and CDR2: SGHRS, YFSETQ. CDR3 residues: CASSKGLQETQYF. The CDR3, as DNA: TGCGCCAGCAGCAAGGGACTCCAAGAGACCCAGTACTTC.

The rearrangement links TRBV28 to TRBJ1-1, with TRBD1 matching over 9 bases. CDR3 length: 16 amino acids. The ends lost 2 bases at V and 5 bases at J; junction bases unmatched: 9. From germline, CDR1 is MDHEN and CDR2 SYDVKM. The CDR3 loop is CASSLLRDRVRTEAFF. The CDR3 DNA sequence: TGTGCCAGCAGTTTACTGCGGGACAGGGTAAGAACTGAAGCTTTCTTT.

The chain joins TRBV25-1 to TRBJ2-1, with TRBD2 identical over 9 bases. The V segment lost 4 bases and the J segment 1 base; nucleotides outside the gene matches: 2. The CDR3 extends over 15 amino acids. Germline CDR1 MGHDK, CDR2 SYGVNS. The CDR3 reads CASSVAGGSYNEQFF. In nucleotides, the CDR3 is TGTGCCAGCAGTGTCGCGGGGGGGTCCTACAATGAGCAGTTCTTC.

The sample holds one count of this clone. The CDR3 here is CASSSYVEDTDTQYF. CDR3 in DNA: TGCGCCAGCAGCTCCTACGTCGAGGACACAGATACGCAGTATTTT. The V and J genes are TRBV5-1 and TRBJ2-3, with D hard to call. Germline V CDR1 and CDR2: SGHRS, YFSETQ. This CDR3 has 15 amino acids. The V and J ends lost 3 bases and 2 bases respectively, with 13 bases between them.

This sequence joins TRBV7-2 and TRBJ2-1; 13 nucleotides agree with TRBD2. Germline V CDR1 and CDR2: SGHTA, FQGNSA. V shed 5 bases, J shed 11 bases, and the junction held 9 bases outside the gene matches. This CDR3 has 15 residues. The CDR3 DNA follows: TGTGCCAGCAGCGTGGGACTAGCGGGGCGGGGTAAGCAGTTCTTC. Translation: CASSVGLAGRGKQFF.

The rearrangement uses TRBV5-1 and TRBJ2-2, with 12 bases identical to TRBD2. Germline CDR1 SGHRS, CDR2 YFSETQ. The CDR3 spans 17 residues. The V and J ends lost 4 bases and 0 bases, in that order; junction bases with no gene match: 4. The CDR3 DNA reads TGCGCCAGCAGCCAAGGACTAGCGGGGACGAACACCGGGGAGCTGTTTTTT. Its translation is CASSQGLAGTNTGELFF.

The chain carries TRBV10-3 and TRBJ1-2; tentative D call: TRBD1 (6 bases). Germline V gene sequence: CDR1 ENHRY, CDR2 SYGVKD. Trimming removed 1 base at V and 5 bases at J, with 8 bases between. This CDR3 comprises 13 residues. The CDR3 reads CAISEYREYGYTF. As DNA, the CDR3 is TGTGCCATCAGTGAGTACAGGGAATATGGCTACACCTTC.

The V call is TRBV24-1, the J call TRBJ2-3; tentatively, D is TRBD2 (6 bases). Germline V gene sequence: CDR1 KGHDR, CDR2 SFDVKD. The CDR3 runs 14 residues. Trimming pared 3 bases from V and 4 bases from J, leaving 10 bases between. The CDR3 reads CATSDPTSSDTQYF. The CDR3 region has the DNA TGTGCCACCAGTGATCCGACTAGTTCAGATACGCAGTATTTT.

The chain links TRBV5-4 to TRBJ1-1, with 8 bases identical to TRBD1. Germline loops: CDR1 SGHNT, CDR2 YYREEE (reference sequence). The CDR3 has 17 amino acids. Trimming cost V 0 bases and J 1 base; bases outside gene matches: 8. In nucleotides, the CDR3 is TGTGCCAGCAGCTTGGGTGGACGGACAGGGCGGAACACTGAAGCTTTCTTT. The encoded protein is CASSLGGRTGRNTEAFF.

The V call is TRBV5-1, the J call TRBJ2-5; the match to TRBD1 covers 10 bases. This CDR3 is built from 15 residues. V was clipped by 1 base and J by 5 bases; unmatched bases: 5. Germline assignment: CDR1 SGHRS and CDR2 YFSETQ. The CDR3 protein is CASSLSGQGTETQYF. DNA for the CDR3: TGCGCCAGCAGCTTGTCGGGACAGGGGACGGAGACCCAGTACTTC.

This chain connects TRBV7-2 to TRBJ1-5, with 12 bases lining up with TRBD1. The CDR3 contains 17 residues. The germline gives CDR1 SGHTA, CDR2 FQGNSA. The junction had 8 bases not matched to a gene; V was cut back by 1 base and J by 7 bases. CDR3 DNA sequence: TGTGCCAGCAGCTTAGGAGGGACAGGGGGCGCAGGACAGCCCCAGCATTTT. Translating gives CASSLGGTGGAGQPQHF.

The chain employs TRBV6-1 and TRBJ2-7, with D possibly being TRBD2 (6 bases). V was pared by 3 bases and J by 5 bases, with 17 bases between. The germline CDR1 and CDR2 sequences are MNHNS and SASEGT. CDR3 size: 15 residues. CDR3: CASSDGPGEVDEQYF. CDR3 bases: TGTGCCAGCAGTGACGGACCGGGGGAAGTCGACGAGCAGTACTTC.

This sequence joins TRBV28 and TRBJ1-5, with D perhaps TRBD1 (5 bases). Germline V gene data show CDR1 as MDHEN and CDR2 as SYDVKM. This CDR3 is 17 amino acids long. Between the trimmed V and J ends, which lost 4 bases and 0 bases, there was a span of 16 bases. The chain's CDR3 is CASSSGSRTFSNQPQHF. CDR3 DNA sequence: TGTGCCAGCAGTTCTGGTTCCAGGACATTTAGCAATCAGCCCCAGCATTTT. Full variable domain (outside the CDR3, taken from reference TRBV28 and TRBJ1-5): DVKVTQSSRYLVKRTGEKVFLECVQDMDHENMFWYRQDPGLGLRLIYFSYDVKMKEKGDIPEGYSVSREKKERFSLILESASTNQTSMYLCASSSGSRTFSNQPQHFGDGTRLSIL.